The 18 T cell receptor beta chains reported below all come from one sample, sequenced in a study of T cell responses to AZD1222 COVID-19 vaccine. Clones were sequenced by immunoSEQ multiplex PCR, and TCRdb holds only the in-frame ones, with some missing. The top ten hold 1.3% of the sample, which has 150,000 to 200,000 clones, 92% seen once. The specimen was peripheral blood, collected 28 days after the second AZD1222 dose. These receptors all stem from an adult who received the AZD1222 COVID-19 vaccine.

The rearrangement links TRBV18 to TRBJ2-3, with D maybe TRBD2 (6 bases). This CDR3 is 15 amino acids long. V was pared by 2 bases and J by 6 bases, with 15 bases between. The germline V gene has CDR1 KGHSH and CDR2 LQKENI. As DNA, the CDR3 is TGTGCCAGCTCACCAGCCGGGGGACCCAGGGATACGCAGTATTTT. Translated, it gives CASSPAGGPRDTQYF.

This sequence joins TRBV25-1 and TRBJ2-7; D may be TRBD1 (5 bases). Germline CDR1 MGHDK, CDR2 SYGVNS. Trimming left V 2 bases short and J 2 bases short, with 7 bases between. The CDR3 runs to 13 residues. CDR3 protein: CASSEGAPYEQYF. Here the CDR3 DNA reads TGTGCCAGCAGTGAAGGGGCCCCCTACGAGCAGTACTTC.

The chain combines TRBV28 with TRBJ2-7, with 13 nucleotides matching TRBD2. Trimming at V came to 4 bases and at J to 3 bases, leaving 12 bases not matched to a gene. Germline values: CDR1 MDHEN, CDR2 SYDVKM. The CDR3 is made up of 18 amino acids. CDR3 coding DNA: TGTGCCAGCAGTTCCCCGGGGACTAGCGGGACTCGAAGCTACGAGCAGTACTTC. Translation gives CASSSPGTSGTRSYEQYF.

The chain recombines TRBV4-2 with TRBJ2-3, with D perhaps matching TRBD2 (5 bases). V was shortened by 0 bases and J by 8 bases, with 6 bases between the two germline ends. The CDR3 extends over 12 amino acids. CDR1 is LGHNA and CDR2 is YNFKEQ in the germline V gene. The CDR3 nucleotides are TGTGCCAGCAGCCAAGACGAGGGTACGCAGTATTTT. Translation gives CASSQDEGTQYF.

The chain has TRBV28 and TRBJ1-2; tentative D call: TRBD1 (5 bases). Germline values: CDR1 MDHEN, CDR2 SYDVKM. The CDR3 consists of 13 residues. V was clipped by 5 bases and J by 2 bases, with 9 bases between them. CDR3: CASSAGSNYGYTF. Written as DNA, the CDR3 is TGTGCCAGCAGTGCAGGGTCAAACTATGGCTACACCTTC.

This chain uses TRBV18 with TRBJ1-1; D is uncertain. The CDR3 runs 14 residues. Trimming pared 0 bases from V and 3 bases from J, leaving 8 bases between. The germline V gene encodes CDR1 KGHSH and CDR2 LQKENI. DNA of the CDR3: TGTGCCAGCTCACCACCAGGGAAGGACACTGAAGCTTTCTTT. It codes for CASSPPGKDTEAFF.

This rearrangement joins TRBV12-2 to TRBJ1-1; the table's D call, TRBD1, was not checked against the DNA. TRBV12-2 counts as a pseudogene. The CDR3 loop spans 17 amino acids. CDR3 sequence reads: CASRLASQGIMNTEAFF. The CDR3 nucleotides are TGTGCAAGTCGCTTAGCCTCTCAGGGGATCATGAACACTGAAGCTTTCTTT.

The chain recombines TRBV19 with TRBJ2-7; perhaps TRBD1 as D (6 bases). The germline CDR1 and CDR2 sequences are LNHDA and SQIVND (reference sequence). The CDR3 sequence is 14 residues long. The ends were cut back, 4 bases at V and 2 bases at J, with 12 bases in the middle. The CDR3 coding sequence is TGTGCCAGTAGTACCGGCAGGGGTCCCTACGAGCAGTACTTC. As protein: CASSTGRGPYEQYF.

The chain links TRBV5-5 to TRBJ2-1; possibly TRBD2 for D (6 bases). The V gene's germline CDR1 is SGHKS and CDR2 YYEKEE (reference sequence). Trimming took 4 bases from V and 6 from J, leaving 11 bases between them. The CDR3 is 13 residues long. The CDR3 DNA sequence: TGTGCCAGCAGCACGGACTACTTCAATGAGCAGTTCTTC. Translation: CASSTDYFNEQFF.

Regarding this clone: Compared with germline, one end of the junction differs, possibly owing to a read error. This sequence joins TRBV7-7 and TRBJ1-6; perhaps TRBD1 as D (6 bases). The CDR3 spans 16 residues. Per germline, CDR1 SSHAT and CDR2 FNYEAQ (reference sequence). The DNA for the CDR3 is TGTGCTAGCAGCTTATTGAGGGCCTGCCCCAGGGGTGCCCTCCACTTT. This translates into CASSLLRACPRGALHF.

The CDR3 sequence: CASSPDILLTDTQYF. Written as DNA, the CDR3 is TGTGCCAGCAGTCCAGACATCCTGCTCACAGATACGCAGTATTTT. The gene calls are TRBV7-2 and TRBJ2-3; no reliable D call. In germline, CDR1 is SGHTA, CDR2 FQGNSA. Between the trimmed V and J ends, which lost 6 bases and 2 bases, there was a span of 15 bases. This CDR3 has 15 residues.

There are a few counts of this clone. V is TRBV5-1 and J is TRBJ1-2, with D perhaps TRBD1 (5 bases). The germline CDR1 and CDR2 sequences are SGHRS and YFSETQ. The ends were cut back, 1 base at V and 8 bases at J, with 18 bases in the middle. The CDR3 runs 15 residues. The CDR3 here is CASSLNVRAGEGYTF. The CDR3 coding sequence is TGCGCCAGCAGCTTGAACGTCAGGGCGGGAGAGGGCTACACCTTC. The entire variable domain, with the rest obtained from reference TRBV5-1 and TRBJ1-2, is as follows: KAGVTQTPRYLIKTRGQQVTLSCSPISGHRSVSWYQQTPGQGLQFLFEYFSETQRNKGNFPGRFSGRQFSNSRSEMNVSTLELGDSALYLCASSLNVRAGEGYTFGSGTRLTVV.

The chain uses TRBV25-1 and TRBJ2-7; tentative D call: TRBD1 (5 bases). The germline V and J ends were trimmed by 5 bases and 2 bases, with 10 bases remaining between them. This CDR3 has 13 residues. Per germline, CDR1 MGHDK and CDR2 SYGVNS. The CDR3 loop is CASSPRATYEQYF. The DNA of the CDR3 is TGTGCCAGCAGTCCCAGGGCTACCTACGAGCAGTACTTC.

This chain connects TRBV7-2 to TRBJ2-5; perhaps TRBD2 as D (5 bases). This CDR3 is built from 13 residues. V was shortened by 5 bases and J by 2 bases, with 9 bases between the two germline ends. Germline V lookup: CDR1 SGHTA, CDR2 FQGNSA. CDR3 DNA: TGTGCCAGCAGCCGGGATTTACAAGAGACCCAGTACTTC. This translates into CASSRDLQETQYF.

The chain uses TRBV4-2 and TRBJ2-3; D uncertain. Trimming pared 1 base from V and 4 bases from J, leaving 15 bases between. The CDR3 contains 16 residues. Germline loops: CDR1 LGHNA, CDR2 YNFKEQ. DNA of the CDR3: TGTGCCAGCAGCCAAGTCTACGGCCGGGCCCCAGATACGCAGTATTTT. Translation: CASSQVYGRAPDTQYF.

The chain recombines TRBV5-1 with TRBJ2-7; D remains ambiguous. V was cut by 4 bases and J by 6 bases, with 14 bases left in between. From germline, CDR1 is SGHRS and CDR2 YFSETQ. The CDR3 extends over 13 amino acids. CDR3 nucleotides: TGCGCCAGCAGCCAATTAGATCTCTCCGAGCAGTACTTC. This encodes CASSQLDLSEQYF.

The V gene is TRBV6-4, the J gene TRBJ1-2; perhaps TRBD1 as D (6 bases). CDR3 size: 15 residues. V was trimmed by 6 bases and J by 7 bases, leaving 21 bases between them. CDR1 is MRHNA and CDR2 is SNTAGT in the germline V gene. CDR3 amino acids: CASSRYAGGYGGYTF. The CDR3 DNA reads TGTGCCAGCAGCCGGTATGCGGGGGGCTACGGTGGCTACACCTTC.

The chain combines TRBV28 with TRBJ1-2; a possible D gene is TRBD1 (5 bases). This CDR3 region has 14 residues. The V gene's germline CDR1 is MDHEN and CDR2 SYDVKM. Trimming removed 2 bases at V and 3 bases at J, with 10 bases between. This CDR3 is CASSLGGVDYGYTF. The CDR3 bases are TGTGCCAGCAGTTTAGGGGGAGTGGACTATGGCTACACCTTC.